This is a list of T cell receptor beta chains from one sample in a study of shared clonotypes between healthy human individuals. Assay used: immunoSEQ multiplex PCR; TCRdb lists only in-frame clones, some missing. The sample has nearly 750,000 clones; 72% are singletons. Specimen: memory CD4+ T cells sorted from blood. The receptors derive from a woman aged 25 to 45 in good health. Each CDR3 is given with its conserved first and last residue. Each record gives: J gene, D gene, clone size, V gene, CDR3 DNA, CDR3 protein. The D gene is left open where the match is weak. Clone size is given for some rows only: seen once, a few or many times, or a class if the clone is expanded.

TRBJ1-4 TRBD1 - TRBV7-9 TGTGCCAGCAGCACCGGGACAGGGGGTGAAAAACTGTTTTTT CASSTGTGGEKLFF
TRBJ1-1 TRBD1 once TRBV9 TGTGCCAGCAGCACCCTCCTGTGGGGGGCAGGACAGGGGAAAGCTTTCTTT CASSTLLWGAGQGKAFF
TRBJ1-4 - few TRBV4-1 TGCGCCAGCAGCCAAGAACGAGGGGTTAGCGAAAAACTGTTTTTT CASSQERGVSEKLFF
TRBJ2-7 TRBD2 - TRBV5-1 TGCGCCAGCAGCTTGGCCGAATGGGAGGGCGAGCAGTACTTC CASSLAEWEGEQYF
TRBJ2-7 - - TRBV4-2 TGTGCCAGCAGCCCCGGGTTAAACTCCTACGAGCAGTACTTC CASSPGLNSYEQYF
TRBJ2-5 TRBD2 - TRBV15 TGTGCCACCAGCGTTAACAGGGATCCAACTAGCGGGAGGGAAGAGACCCAGTACTTC CATSVNRDPTSGREETQYF
TRBJ2-7 - - TRBV6-1 TGTGCCACAGACAAGGGGGGCCCTTACGAGCAGTACTTC CATDKGGPYEQYF
TRBJ2-7 TRBD2 - TRBV27 TGTGCCAGCAGTCCATATGGGGCGGGAGCTTCGAACGAGCAGTACTTC CASSPYGAGASNEQYF
TRBJ1-2 - - TRBV4-1 TGCGCCAGCAGCCAAGATCGGTTTAACTATGGCTACACCTTC CASSQDRFNYGYTF
TRBJ2-5 - few TRBV4-1 TGCGCCAGCAGCCAAGATCCGGGACGCTTGGAAGAGACCCAGTACTTC CASSQDPGRLEETQYF
TRBJ2-7 - - TRBV6-1 TGTGCCAGCAGTGAAGTGCCCAGGGTCTACGAGCAGTACTTC CASSEVPRVYEQYF
TRBJ1-4 TRBD1 - TRBV5-1 TGCGCCTGTAAACCGGGACAGACTGCAACTAATGAAAAACTGTTTTTT CACKPGQTATNEKLFF
TRBJ1-5 - few TRBV19 TGTGCCAGTAGTATCGTTAGTCAGCCCCAGCATTTT CASSIVSQPQHF
TRBJ2-1 TRBD2 - TRBV25-1 TGTGCCAGCAGTGACTTAGACGGCGGGAGCTCCTACAATGAGCAGTTCTTC CASSDLDGGSSYNEQFF
TRBJ2-1 - - TRBV2 TGTGCCAGCAGTGGACTTACTGGGTTCTACAATGAGCAGTTCTTC CASSGLTGFYNEQFF
TRBJ2-5 TRBD2 - TRBV7-9 TGTGCCAGCAGCTACCCCCTTGGACTAGCGGGAGATGGAGAGACCCAGTACTTC CASSYPLGLAGDGETQYF
TRBJ2-1 TRBD2 - TRBV29-1 TGCAGCGTTGGGGGGAGGGCCTACAATGAGCAGTTCTTC CSVGGRAYNEQFF
TRBJ2-4 TRBD1 - TRBV19 TGTGCCAGTAGCCACCGGACAGGGACCAAAAACATTCAGTACTTC CASSHRTGTKNIQYF
TRBJ1-1 - - TRBV6-6 TGTGCCAGCAGTTACGGGGTTGTCGGCACTGAAGCTTTCTTT CASSYGVVGTEAFF
TRBJ1-2 - - TRBV6-1 TGTGCCAGCAGTGAAGCGCCCAATAACTATGGCTACACCTTC CASSEAPNNYGYTF
TRBJ2-5 - - TRBV7-2 TGTGCCAGCACCACGGGGACAGGACTAGTTCAAGAGACCCAGTACTTC CASTTGTGLVQETQYF
TRBJ1-2 TRBD1 - TRBV18 TGTGCCAGCTCTGGGACAGCTAACTATGGCTACACCTTC CASSGTANYGYTF
TRBJ2-5 TRBD2 - TRBV5-6 TGTGCCAGCAGCATGGGAGGGGCAGAGACCCAGTACTTC CASSMGGAETQYF
TRBJ2-2 - - TRBV7-2 TGTGCCAGCAGCTTAGGTTTAGGCCTCACCGGGGAGCTGTTTTTT CASSLGLGLTGELFF
TRBJ2-2 - few TRBV19 TGTGCCAGTAGTATAGGTAATAGCGGCCCCACCGGGGAGCTGTTTTTT CASSIGNSGPTGELFF
TRBJ2-3 - few TRBV7-2 TGTGCCAGCAGCTCGCTTTCCAGCACAGATACGCAGTATTTT CASSSLSSTDTQYF
TRBJ2-3 TRBD2 - TRBV5-1 TGCGCCAGCAGCTCCGGGAGGGCCGGGGCAGATACGCAGTATTTT CASSSGRAGADTQYF
TRBJ2-7 TRBD2 - TRBV28 TGTGCCAGCAGTTTTTATCTCAGCGGGAGGGGCTCCTACGAGCAGTACTTC CASSFYLSGRGSYEQYF
TRBJ2-2 - - TRBV6-6 TGTGCCAGCAGTTACGGAGGGGGAGGGAAGTCCGGGGAGCTGTTTTTT CASSYGGGGKSGELFF
TRBJ1-2 - - TRBV7-2 TGTGCCAGCAGCTTAGATGCTCTTCCCAGGACCGGATTCTATGGCTACACCTTC CASSLDALPRTGFYGYTF
TRBJ1-5 TRBD1 - TRBV11-2 TGTGCCAGCAGCGCGGACAGGCAAAGCAATCAGCCCCAGCATTTT CASSADRQSNQPQHF
TRBJ2-2 - few TRBV27 TGTGCCAGCAGTTCCCCTCGGGGCGGTATGACCGGGGAGCTGTTTTTT CASSSPRGGMTGELFF
TRBJ1-1 - - TRBV6-1 TGTGCCAGCAGTGCAGGCGTGGAGAGCACTGAAGCTTTCTTT CASSAGVESTEAFF
TRBJ2-1 - - TRBV18 TGTGCCAGCTCACCACCCCACAATGAGCAGTTCTTC CASSPPHNEQFF
TRBJ2-2 - - TRBV6-4 TGTGCCAGCAGCAACTCAGAAACCGGGGAGCTGTTTTTT CASSNSETGELFF
TRBJ2-1 TRBD2 - TRBV2 TGTGCCAGCAGTGAAGCTTCTAGCGGGAGTGTCGATGAGCAGTTCTTC CASSEASSGSVDEQFF
TRBJ2-3 - - TRBV11-2 TGTGCCAGCAGCTTAGCCCTTACTAGCACAGATACGCAGTATTTT CASSLALTSTDTQYF
TRBJ2-1 - - TRBV7-3 TGTGCCAGCAGCTTAACGACTACGACTTCACTTTACAATGAGCAGTTCTTC CASSLTTTTSLYNEQFF
TRBJ1-4 - - TRBV7-9 TGTGCCAGCAGCTCGGCCCGGGCGGGTAATGAAAAACTGTTTTTT CASSSARAGNEKLFF
TRBJ2-3 TRBD2 once TRBV7-9 TGTGCCAGCAGCGTAGGGACTAGCGGGCACGGCACAGATACGCAGTATTTT CASSVGTSGHGTDTQYF
TRBJ1-1 TRBD1 - TRBV7-9 TGTGCCAGCAGCCCGCAGACAGGGATTGGAGCTTTCTTT CASSPQTGIGAFF
TRBJ2-3 - - TRBV11-2 TGTGCCAGCAGCATACAGGGTTTTGATACGCAGTATTTT CASSIQGFDTQYF
TRBJ1-4 - - TRBV11-2 TGTGCCAGCAGCTTCTCATCAGGGTTCACTAATGAAAAACTGTTTTTT CASSFSSGFTNEKLFF
TRBJ2-3 - - TRBV28 TGTGCCAGCAGTAAACAGGGGGGGGCAGATACGCAGTATTTT CASSKQGGADTQYF
TRBJ1-5 - many TRBV19 TGTGCAGACCCGCTATCCCCTAAACGTGGCCTGAGGCAGCCCCAGCATTTT CADPLSPKRGLRQPQHF
TRBJ1-6 TRBD1 - TRBV29-1 TGCAGCGTTAGGACAGGGGGAAATTCACCCCTCCACTTT CSVRTGGNSPLHF
TRBJ1-6 TRBD1 - TRBV7-6 TGTGCCAGCCAGACAGGGTATGGCAATTCACCCCTCCACTTT CASQTGYGNSPLHF
TRBJ2-3 - - TRBV5-6 TGTGCCAGCAGCTTGGTAGTAGCGGCAGATACGCAGTATTTT CASSLVVAADTQYF
TRBJ2-3 TRBD2 - TRBV6-4 TGTGCCAGCAGTGTAGCAGCGGGAAGCACAGATACGCAGTATTTT CASSVAAGSTDTQYF
TRBJ2-7 TRBD1 few TRBV5-1 TGCGCCAGCAGCACGGGGACAGAATCTTTGGAGCAGTACTTC CASSTGTESLEQYF
TRBJ2-3 TRBD2 - TRBV28 TGTGCCAGCGGGACTAGCGCCAGCACAGATACGCAGTATTTT CASGTSASTDTQYF
TRBJ1-1 - - TRBV19 TGTGCCAGTAGACTCCTCCGGGGGAACACTGAAGCTTTCTTT CASRLLRGNTEAFF